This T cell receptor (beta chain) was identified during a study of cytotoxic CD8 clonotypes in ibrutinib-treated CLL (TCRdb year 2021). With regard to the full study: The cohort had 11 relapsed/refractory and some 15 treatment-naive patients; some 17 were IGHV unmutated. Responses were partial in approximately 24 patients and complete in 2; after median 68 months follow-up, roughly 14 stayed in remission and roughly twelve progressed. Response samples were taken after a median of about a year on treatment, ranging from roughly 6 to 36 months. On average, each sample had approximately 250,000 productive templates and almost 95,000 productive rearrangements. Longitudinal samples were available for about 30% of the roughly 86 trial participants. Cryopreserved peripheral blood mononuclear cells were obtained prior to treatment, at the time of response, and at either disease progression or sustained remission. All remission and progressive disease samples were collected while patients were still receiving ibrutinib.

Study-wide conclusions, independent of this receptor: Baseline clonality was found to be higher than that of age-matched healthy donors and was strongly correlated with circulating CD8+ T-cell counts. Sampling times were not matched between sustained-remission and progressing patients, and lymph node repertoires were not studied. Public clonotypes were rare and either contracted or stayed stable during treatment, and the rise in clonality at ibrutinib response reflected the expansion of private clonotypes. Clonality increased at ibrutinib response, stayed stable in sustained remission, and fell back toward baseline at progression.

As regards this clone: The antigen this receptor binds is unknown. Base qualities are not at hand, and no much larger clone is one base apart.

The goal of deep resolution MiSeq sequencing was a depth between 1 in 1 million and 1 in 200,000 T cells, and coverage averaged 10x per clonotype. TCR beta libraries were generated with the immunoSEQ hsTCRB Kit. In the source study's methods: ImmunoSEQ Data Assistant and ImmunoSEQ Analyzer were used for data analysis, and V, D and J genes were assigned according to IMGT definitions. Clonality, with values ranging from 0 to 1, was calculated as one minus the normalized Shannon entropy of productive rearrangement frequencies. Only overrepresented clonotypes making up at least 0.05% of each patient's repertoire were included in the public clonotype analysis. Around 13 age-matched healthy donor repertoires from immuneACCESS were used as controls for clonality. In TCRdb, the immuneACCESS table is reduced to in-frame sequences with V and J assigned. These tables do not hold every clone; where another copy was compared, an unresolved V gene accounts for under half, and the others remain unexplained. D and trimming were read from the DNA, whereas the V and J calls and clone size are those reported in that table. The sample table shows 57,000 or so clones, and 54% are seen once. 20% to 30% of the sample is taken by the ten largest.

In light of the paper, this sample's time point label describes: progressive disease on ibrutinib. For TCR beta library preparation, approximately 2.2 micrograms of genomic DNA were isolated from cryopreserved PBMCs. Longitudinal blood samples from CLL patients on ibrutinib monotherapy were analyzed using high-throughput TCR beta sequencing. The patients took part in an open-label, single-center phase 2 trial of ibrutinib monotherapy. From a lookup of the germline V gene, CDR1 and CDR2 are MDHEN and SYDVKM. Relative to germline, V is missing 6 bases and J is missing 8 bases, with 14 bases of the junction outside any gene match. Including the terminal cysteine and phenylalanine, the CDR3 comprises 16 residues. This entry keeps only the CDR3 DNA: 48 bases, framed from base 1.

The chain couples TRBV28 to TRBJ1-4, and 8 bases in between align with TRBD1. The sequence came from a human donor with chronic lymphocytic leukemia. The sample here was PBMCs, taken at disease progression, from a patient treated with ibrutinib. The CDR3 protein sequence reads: CASSLTAGGFGEKLFF. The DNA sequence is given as TGTGCCAGCAGCTTGACTGCAGGGGGCTTTGGGGAAAAACTGTTTTTT.